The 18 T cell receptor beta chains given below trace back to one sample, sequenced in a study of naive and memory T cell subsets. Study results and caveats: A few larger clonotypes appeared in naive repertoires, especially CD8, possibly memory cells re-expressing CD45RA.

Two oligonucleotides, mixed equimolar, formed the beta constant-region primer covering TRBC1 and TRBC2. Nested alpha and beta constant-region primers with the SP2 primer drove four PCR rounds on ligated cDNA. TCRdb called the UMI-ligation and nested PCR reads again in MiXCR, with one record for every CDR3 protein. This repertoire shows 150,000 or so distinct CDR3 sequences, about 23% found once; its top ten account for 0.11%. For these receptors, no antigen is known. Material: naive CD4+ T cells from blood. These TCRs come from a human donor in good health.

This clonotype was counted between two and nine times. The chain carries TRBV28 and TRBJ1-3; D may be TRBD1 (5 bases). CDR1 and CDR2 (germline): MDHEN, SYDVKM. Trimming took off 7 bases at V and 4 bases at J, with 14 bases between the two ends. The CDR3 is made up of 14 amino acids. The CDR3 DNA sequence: TGTGCCAGCAAAAACTTGGGGCAGGGAAACACCATATATTTT. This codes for CASKNLGQGNTIYF. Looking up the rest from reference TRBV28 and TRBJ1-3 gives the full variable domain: DVKVTQSSRYLVKRTGEKVFLECVQDMDHENMFWYRQDPGLGLRLIYFSYDVKMKEKGDIPEGYSVSREKKERFSLILESASTNQTSMYLCASKNLGQGNTIYFGEGSWLTVV.

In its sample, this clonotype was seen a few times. CDR3 residues: CASSIRDRSYNEQFF. The CDR3 DNA is TGTGCCAGTAGTATACGGGACAGGTCCTACAATGAGCAGTTCTTC. The V call is TRBV19, the J call TRBJ2-1; 8 nucleotides line up with TRBD1. The CDR3 is 15 residues long. The ends lost 2 bases at V and 1 base at J; junction bases unmatched: 1. CDR1 is LNHDA and CDR2 is SQIVND in the germline V gene (reference sequence).

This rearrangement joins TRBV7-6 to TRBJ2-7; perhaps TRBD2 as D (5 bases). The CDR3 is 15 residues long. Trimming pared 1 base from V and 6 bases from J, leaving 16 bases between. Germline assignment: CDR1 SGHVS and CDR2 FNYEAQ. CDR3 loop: CASSLVLGAGGEQYF. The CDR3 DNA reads TGTGCCAGCAGCTTAGTTCTGGGAGCAGGCGGCGAGCAGTACTTC.

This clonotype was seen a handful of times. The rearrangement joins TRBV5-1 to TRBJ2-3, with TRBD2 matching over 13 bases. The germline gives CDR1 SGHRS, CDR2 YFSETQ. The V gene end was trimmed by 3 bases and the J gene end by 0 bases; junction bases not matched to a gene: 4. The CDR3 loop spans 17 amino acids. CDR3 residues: CASSSTTSGGSTDTQYF. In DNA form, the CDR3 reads TGCGCCAGCAGCTCCACGACTAGCGGGGGGAGCACAGATACGCAGTATTTT. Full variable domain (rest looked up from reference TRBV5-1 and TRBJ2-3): KAGVTQTPRYLIKTRGQQVTLSCSPISGHRSVSWYQQTPGQGLQFLFEYFSETQRNKGNFPGRFSGRQFSNSRSEMNVSTLELGDSALYLCASSSTTSGGSTDTQYFGPGTRLTVL.

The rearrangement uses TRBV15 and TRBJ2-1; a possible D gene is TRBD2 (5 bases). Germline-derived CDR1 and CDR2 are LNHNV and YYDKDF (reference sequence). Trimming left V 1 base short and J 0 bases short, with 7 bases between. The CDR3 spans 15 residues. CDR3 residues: CATSRVGSSYNEQFF. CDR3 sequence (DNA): TGTGCCACCAGCAGAGTAGGGAGCTCCTACAATGAGCAGTTCTTC.

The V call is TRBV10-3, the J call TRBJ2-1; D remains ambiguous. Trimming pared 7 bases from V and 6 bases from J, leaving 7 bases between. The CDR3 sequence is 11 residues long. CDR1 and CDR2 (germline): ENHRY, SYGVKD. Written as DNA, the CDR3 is TGTGCCATCATGGCCAGCAATGAGCAGTTCTTC. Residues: CAIMASNEQFF.

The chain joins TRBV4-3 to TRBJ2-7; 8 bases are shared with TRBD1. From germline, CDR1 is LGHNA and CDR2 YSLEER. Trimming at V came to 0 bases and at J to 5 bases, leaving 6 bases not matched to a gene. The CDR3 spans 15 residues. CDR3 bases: TGCGCCAGCAGCCAAGAAGACGGGACAGGCGACGAGCAGTACTTC. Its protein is CASSQEDGTGDEQYF.

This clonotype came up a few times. The CDR3 reads CASQGESSYNEQFF. The CDR3 DNA reads as TGTGCCAGCCAGGGCGAAAGCTCCTACAATGAGCAGTTCTTC. The chain combines TRBV25-1 with TRBJ2-1; D perhaps matches TRBD1 (5 bases). Germline lookup yields CDR1 MGHDK and CDR2 SYGVNS. Trimming pared 8 bases from V and 0 bases from J, leaving 11 bases between. The CDR3 totals 14 residues.

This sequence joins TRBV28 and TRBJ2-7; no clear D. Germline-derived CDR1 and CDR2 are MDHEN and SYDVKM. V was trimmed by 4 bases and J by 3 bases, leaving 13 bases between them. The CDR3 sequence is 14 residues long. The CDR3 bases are TGTGCCAGCAGTTCCCCGGCGGTACTCTACGAGCAGTACTTC. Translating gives CASSSPAVLYEQYF.

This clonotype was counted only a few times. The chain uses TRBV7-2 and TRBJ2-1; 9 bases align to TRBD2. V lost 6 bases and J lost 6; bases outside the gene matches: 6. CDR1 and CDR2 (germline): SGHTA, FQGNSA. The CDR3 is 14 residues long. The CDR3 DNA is TGTGCCAGCAGTTCTGGACTAGCGCCCAATGAGCAGTTCTTC. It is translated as CASSSGLAPNEQFF.

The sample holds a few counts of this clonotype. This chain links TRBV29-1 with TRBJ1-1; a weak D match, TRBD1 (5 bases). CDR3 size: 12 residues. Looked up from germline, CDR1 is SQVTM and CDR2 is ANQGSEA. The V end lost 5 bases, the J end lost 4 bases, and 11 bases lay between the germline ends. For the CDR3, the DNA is TGCAGCGTTCGGGGCTTCAGCACTGAAGCTTTCTTT. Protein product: CSVRGFSTEAFF. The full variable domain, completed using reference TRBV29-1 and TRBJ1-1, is SAVISQKPSRDICQRGTSLTIQCQVDSQVTMMFWYRQQPGQSLTLIATANQGSEATYESGFVIDKFPISRPNLTFSTLTVSNMSPEDSSIYLCSVRGFSTEAFFGQGTRLTVV.

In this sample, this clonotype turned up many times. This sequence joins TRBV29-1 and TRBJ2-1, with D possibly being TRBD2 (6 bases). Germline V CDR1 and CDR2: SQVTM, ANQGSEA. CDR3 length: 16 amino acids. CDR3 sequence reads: CRAGTGGAAAYNEQFF. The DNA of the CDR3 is TGCAGAGCCGGGACTGGGGGTGCCGCGGCCTACAATGAGCAGTTCTTC.

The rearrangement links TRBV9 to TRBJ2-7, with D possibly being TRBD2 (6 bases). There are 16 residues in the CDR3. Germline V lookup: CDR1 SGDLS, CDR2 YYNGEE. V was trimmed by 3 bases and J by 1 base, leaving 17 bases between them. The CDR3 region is CASSGNHGSPSYEQYF. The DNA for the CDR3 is TGTGCCAGCAGCGGGAACCACGGGAGTCCTTCCTACGAGCAGTACTTC.

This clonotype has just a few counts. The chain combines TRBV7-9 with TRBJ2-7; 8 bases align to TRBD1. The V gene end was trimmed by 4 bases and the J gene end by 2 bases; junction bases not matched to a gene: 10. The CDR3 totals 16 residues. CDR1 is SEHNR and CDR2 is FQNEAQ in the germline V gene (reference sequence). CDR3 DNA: TGTGCCAGCAGCTCGCCAAAGGGGGACAGGCCCTACGAGCAGTACTTC. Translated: CASSSPKGDRPYEQYF.

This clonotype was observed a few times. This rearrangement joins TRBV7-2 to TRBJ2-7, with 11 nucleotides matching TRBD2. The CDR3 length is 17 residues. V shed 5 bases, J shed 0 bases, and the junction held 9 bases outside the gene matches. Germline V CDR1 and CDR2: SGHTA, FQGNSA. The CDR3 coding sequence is TGTGCCAGCAGCGTACAACCTAGCGGGAGGTTCTCCTACGAGCAGTACTTC. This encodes CASSVQPSGRFSYEQYF.

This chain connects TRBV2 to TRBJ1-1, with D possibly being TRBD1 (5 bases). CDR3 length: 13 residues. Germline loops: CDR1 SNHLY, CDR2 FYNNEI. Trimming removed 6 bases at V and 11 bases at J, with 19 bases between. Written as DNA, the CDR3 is TGTGCCAGCAGGGGGGGTGGAAGGGTTGGGGCTTTCTTT. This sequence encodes CASRGGGRVGAFF.

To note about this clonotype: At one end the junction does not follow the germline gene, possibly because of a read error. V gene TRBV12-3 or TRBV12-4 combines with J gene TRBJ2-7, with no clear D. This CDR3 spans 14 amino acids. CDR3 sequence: CASSLEPGFYEQNF. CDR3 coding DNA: TGTGCCAGCAGTTTAGAACCCGGGTTCTACGAGCAGAACTTC.

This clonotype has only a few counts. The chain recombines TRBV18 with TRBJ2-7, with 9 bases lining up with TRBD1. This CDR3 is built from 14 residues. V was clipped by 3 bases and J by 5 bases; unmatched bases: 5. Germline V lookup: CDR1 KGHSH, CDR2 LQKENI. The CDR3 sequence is CASSPTGGSDEQYF. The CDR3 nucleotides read TGTGCCAGCTCACCGACAGGGGGAAGCGACGAGCAGTACTTC.